This TCR beta chain was sequenced in a study of blood T cell repertoires in COVID-19. Looked up from germline, CDR1 is SGHTA and CDR2 is FQGNSA. V was shortened by 6 bases and J by 3 bases, with 10 bases between the two germline ends. The CDR3 runs 13 residues. Sequencing was performed with immunoSEQ multiplex PCR; in TCRdb, only in-frame clones are kept and a portion is missing. The sample yields a few hundred thousand clones, around 80% seen once. The sample taken for sequencing was PBMCs or T cells enriched from blood (not recorded which). The clonotype originates from a man aged 30 to 45 with acute COVID-19. The chain couples TRBV7-2 to TRBJ2-3; TRBD2 is a possible D gene (6 bases). CDR3 sequence: CASRRGGTDTQYF. The CDR3 DNA is TGTGCCAGCAGGCGTGGGGGGACAGATACGCAGTATTTT.